This T cell receptor beta chain stems from a study of blood T cell repertoires in COVID-19. Looked up from germline, CDR1 is SGHNT and CDR2 is YYREEE (reference sequence). The CDR3 consists of 12 residues. J lost 6 bases, V lost 0 bases, and 0 bases had no gene match. The data were produced by immunoSEQ multiplex PCR, yet TCRdb's version contains in-frame clones alone and is incomplete. The table has approximately 230,000 clones, 80% to 90% seen once. The source is a man aged 30 to 39 with active or convalescent COVID-19. The gene calls are TRBV5-4 and TRBJ2-7; 7 bases line up with TRBD2. Sequences were obtained from peripheral blood. The CDR3 coding sequence is TGTGCCAGCAGCTTGGGGGAGGGCGAGCAGTACTTC. It yields the protein CASSLGEGEQYF.